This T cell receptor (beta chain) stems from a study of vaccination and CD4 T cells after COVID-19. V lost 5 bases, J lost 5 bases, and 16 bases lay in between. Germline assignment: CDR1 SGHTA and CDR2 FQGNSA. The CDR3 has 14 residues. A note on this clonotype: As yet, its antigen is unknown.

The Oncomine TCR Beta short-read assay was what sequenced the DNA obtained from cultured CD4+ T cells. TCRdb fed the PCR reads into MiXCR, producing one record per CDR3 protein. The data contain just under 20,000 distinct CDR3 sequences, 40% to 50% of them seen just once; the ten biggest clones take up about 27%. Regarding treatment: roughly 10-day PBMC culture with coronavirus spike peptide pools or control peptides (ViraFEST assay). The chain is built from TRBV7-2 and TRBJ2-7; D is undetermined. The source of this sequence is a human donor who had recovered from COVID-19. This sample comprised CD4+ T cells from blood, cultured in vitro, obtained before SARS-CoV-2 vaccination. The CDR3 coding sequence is TGTGCCAGCAGCCTATCACGAGTTCAAAACGAGCAGTACTTC. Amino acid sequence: CASSLSRVQNEQYF.